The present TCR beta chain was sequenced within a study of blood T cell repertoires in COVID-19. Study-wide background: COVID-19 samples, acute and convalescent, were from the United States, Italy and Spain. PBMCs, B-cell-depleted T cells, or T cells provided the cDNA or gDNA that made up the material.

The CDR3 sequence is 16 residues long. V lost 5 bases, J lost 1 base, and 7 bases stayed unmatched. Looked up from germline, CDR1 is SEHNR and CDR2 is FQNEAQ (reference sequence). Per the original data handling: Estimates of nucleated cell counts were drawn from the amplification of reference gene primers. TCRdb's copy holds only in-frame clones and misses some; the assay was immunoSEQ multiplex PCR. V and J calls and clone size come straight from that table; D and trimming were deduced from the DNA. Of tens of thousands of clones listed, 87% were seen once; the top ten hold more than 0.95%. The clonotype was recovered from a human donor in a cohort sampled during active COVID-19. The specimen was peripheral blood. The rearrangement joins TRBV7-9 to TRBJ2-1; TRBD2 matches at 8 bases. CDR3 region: CASSPPPSGSYNEQFF. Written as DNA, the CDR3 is TGTGCCAGCAGCCCACCCCCTAGCGGGTCCTACAATGAGCAGTTCTTC.